This T cell receptor (beta chain) appears in the sequencing data of a study of T cells in tuberculosis. Looking at the study overall: T cells were selected with CD1B tetramers loaded with glucose monomycolate.

A single count supports this clone. Sequencing of TCR-alpha and TCR-beta chains was unpaired. The protocol was immunoSEQ multiplex PCR, while the TCRdb copy is restricted to in-frame clones and leaves out a portion. The sample contains 61,000 or so clones, about 76% of which appear only once. After thawing and overnight rest, PBMC were stained with GMM-loaded CD1B tetramer, viability dye and anti-CD3 for sorting. CD1B tetramers were loaded with Rhodococcus equi-derived C32 glucose monomycolate. Approximately 94,000 tetramer-negative cells were sorted from each donor. The germline V gene encodes CDR1 KGHSH and CDR2 LQKENI. V trimming: 3 bases; J trimming: 5 bases; junction bases outside the gene matches: 8. The CDR3 is made up of 17 amino acids.

The specimen was CD1b-GMM tetramer-negative cells sorted from PBMCs. The chain joins TRBV18 to TRBJ2-2; 11 nucleotides match TRBD2. This TCR derives from an adult woman with latent tuberculosis. Here the CDR3 DNA reads TGTGCCAGCTCACCCTCACTAGCGGGAGTTCAAACCGGGGAGCTGTTTTTT. This codes for CASSPSLAGVQTGELFF.